These 7 T cell receptor beta chains share one sample of origin, sequenced in a study of blood T cell repertoires in COVID-19. Assay used: immunoSEQ multiplex PCR; TCRdb lists only in-frame clones, some missing. Counted here are a few hundred thousand clones, around 90% occurring once; the ten biggest clones make up roughly 1.6%. The source material was PBMCs or T cells enriched from blood (not recorded which). The source is a young woman with acute COVID-19.

The J gene is TRBJ1-2, the V gene TRBV18; a possible D gene is TRBD1 (5 bases). CDR1 is KGHSH, CDR2 LQKENI, per germline. V dropped 3 bases and J dropped 4 bases, with 21 bases sitting between them. This CDR3 region has 17 residues. Here the CDR3 reads CASSPAATGGGAYGYTF. The DNA of the CDR3 is TGTGCCAGCTCACCCGCCGCTACCGGCGGGGGTGCCTATGGCTACACCTTC. Combining the CDR3 with reference TRBV18 and TRBJ1-2 gives the whole variable domain NAGVMQNPRHLVRRRGQEARLRCSPMKGHSHVYWYRQLPEEGLKFMVYLQKENIIDESGMPKERFSAEFPKEGPSILRIQQVVRGDSAAYFCASSPAATGGGAYGYTFGSGTRLTVV.

This clone was counted a single time. In DNA form, the CDR3 reads TGTGCCAGCTCACCACCGCGACTAGGAGTGGCCGGGGAGCTGTTTTTT. As protein: CASSPPRLGVAGELFF. The chain combines TRBV18 with TRBJ2-2; D might be TRBD2 (6 bases). In germline, CDR1 is KGHSH, CDR2 LQKENI. Trimming removed 0 bases at V and 6 bases at J, with 14 bases between. The CDR3 totals 16 residues.

J is TRBJ2-7 and V is TRBV3-1 (or the pseudogene TRBV3-2); 9 positions match TRBD2. Trimming at V came to 1 base and at J to 3 bases, leaving 4 bases not matched to a gene. There are 15 residues in the CDR3. Germline lookup yields CDR1 LGHDT and CDR2 YNNKEL (reference sequence). CDR3 region: CASSQASGRRYEQYF. CDR3 bases: TGTGCCAGCAGCCAAGCCAGCGGGAGGCGCTACGAGCAGTACTTC.

The rearrangement links TRBV6-4 to TRBJ2-1, with D possibly TRBD1 on 6 matching bases. CDR3 length: 16 residues. V lost 4 bases and J lost 6, with 19 bases in between. The germline V gene encodes CDR1 MRHNA and CDR2 SNTAGT. CDR3 DNA sequence: TGTGCCAGCAGTGCACCACAGGGCCCCCTGGGCAATGAGCAGTTCTTC. Its translation is CASSAPQGPLGNEQFF.

This CDR3 reads CASSSGTGGLNTEAFF. For the CDR3, the DNA is TGTGCCAGCAGTTCCGGGACAGGGGGTTTGAACACTGAAGCTTTCTTT. The gene calls are TRBV2 and TRBJ1-1; 11 positions agree with TRBD1. Germline V gene lookup returns CDR1 SNHLY and CDR2 FYNNEI. The junction had 5 bases not matched to a gene; V was cut back by 5 bases and J by 0 bases. The CDR3 is 16 residues long.

The chain uses TRBV7-6 and TRBJ2-7, with TRBD2 matching over 12 bases. J gave up 5 bases and V 1 base, and 9 bases lay outside the gene matches. The CDR3 extends over 17 amino acids. Germline values: CDR1 SGHVS, CDR2 FNYEAQ. CDR3 in DNA: TGTGCCAGCAGCTTAGTACTAGCGGGAGGCCCAAACCACGAGCAGTACTTC. This sequence encodes CASSLVLAGGPNHEQYF.

The genes are TRBV11-2 and TRBJ1-5; 9 bases line up with TRBD1. The length of the CDR3 is 15 residues. V lost 5 bases to trimming and J lost 7 bases; unmatched junction nucleotides: 9. Germline CDR1 is SGHAT and CDR2 is FQNNGV. CDR3 sequence reads: CASSVTTGGGQPQHF. The CDR3 DNA sequence: TGTGCCAGCAGCGTTACAACAGGGGGCGGGCAGCCCCAGCATTTT.